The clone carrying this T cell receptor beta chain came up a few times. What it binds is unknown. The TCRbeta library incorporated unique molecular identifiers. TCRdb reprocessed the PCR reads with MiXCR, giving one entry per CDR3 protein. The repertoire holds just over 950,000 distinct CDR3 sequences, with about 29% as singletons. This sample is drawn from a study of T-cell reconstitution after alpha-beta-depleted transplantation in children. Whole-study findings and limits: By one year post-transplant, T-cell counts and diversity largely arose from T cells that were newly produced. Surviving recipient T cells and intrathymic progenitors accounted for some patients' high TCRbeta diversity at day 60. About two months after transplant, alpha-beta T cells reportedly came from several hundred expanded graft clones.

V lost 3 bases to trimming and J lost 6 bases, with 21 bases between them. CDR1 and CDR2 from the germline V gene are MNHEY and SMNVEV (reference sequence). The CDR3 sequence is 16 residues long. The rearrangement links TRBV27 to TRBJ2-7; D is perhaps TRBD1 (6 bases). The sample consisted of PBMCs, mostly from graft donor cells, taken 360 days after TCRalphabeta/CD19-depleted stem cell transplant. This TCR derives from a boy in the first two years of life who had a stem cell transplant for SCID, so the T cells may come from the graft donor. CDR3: CASSLARQAPLGEQYF. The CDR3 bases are TGTGCCAGCAGTTTGGCCCGACAGGCGCCTCTGGGCGAGCAGTACTTC.